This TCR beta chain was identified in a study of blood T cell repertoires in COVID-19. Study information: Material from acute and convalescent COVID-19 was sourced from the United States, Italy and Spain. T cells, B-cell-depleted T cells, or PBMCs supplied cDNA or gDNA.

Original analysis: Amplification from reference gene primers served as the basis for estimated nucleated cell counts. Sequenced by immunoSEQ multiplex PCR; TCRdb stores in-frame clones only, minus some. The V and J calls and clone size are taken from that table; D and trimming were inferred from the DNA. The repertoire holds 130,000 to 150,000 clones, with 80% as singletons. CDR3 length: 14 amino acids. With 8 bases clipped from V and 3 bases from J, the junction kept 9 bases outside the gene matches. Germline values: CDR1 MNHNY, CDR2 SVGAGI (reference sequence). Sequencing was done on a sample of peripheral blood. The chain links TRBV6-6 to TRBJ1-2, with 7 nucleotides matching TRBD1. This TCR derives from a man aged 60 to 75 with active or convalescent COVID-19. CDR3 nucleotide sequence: TGTGCCAGCGGACGGCCACAGGGGCACTATGGCTACACCTTC. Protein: CASGRPQGHYGYTF.